This record covers a single T cell receptor beta chain. Participants, about 18 to 100 years old, spanned approximately 25 US areas. These data are taken from a study of blood T cell repertoires in COVID-19. At the level of the study: Both acute and convalescent COVID-19 samples were obtained from the United States, Italy and Spain. T cells, B-cell-depleted T cells, or PBMCs provided the cDNA or gDNA that served as material.

The CDR3 loop spans 13 amino acids. Unmatched junction bases numbered 8, after V lost 6 bases and J lost 12 bases. Per the germline V gene, CDR1 is MNHEY and CDR2 is SMNVEV (reference sequence). Clones were read by immunoSEQ multiplex PCR, and TCRdb kept only the in-frame ones, dropping some. The sample carries a few hundred thousand clones, around 89% recorded once. The TCR comes from a woman aged 40 to 49 with acute COVID-19. This chain links TRBV27 with TRBJ1-1; 12 bases align to TRBD1. The sequencing input was PBMCs or T cells enriched from blood (not recorded which). The CDR3, as DNA: TGTGCCAGCAGCCTCCGGGACAGGGGGCAAACTTTCTTT. It is translated as CASSLRDRGQTFF.